This note documents a single TCR beta chain sequence. This sample is drawn from a study of blood T cells in healthy people across ages. Sample-barcoded 5' priming and a J-beta primer mix drove a second PCR of about 6 to 12 cycles. Each TCR beta cDNA got a 12-nucleotide random molecular identifier. TCRdb called the 5' RACE reads again in MiXCR, with one record for every CDR3 protein. Of 550,000 to 600,000 distinct CDR3 sequences in the sample, around 48% were seen once. The donors, aged roughly 6 to 90, were healthy Caucasians from Russia. No fewer than 5.5 micrograms of total RNA were isolated from every sample. V was clipped by 7 bases and J by 7 bases; unmatched bases: 7. The CDR3 consists of 12 residues.

This sequence was found in an elderly man in good health. The gene calls are TRBV12-3 or TRBV12-4 and TRBJ2-7; 7 positions agree with TRBD1. The source material was blood. The DNA of the CDR3 is TGTGCCAGCACTACGGACAGGTGGGAGCAGTACTTC. Amino acids: CASTTDRWEQYF.